This T cell receptor beta chain was captured in a study of T-cell memory formation after mild COVID-19. Whole-study findings and limits: Contracting clones from day 15 to 85 had balanced CD4/CD8; later expanders favoured CD4+.

TCRdb re-called the 5' RACE reads through MiXCR, storing one row per CDR3 protein. This table holds 190,000 or so distinct CDR3 sequences, about 10% found once. Looked up from germline, CDR1 is LGHNA and CDR2 is YNFKEQ. After removal of 0 bases from V and 4 bases from J, the junction contained 8 bases not matched to a gene. The CDR3 is 16 amino acids. This clonotype was seen only a few times. The antigen is not known. The specimen sequenced was PBMCs or a T cell subset sorted from them (not recorded which). The clonotype comes from a man aged 18 to 30 who had mild COVID-19 (a few samples of this study predate the infection). Cell type and time point are not known. The chain uses TRBV4-2 and TRBJ2-7; 8 bases line up with TRBD2. The CDR3 DNA reads TGTGCCAGCAGCCAAGATCTGGGCGGGGGGACTTACGAGCAGTACTTC. This gives the protein CASSQDLGGGTYEQYF.